This T cell receptor beta chain appears in the sequencing data of a study of radiation and T cells in renal cell carcinoma. Assay: immunoSEQ multiplex PCR; the TCRdb copy retains only in-frame clones and omits some. The sample lists more than 20,000 clones; roughly 80% were seen once. The trim removed 4 bases at V and 1 base at J, leaving 7 bases unmatched. Germline CDR1 and CDR2: KGHSH and LQKENI. The CDR3 covers 18 residues. Time point specified: blood 2 weeks post-SBRT. Specified treatment: 15 Gy SBRT to primary tumor, nephrectomy 4 weeks later. The rearrangement joins TRBV18 to TRBJ2-3, with TRBD2 matching 14 bases. Sample: blood, taken from a patient whose treatment included radiotherapy and nephrectomy. The clonotype comes from a man in his 60s with renal cell carcinoma. In DNA form, the CDR3 reads TGTGCCAGCTCACGAGGACTAGCGGGAGGACGGGGCACAGATACGCAGTATTTT. Translating it yields CASSRGLAGGRGTDTQYF.